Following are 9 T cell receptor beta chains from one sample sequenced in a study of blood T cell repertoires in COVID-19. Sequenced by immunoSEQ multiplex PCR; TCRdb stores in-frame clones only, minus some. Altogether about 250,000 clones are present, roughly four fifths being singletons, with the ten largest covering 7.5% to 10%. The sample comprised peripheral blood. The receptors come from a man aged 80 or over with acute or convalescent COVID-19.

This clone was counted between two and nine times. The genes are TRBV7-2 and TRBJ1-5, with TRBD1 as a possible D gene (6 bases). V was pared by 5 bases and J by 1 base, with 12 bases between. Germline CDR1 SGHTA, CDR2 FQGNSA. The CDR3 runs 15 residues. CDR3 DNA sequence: TGTGCCAGCAGCCTCGGGGGGCTGAGCAATCAGCCCCAGCATTTT. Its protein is CASSLGGLSNQPQHF.

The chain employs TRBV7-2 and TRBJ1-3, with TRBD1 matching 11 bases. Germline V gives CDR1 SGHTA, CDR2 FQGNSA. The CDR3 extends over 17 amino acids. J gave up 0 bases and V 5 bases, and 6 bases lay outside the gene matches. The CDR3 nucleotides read TGTGCCAGCAGCCTATCCGGGACAGGGGGCTCTGGAAACACCATATATTTT. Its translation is CASSLSGTGGSGNTIYF.

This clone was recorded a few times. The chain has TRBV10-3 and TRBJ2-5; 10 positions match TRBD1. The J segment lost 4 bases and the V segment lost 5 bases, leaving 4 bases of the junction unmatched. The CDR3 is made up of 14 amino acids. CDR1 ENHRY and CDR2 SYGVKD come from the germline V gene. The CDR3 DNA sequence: TGTGCCATCAGTCCGGGACAGGGGTTAGAGACCCAGTACTTC. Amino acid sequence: CAISPGQGLETQYF.

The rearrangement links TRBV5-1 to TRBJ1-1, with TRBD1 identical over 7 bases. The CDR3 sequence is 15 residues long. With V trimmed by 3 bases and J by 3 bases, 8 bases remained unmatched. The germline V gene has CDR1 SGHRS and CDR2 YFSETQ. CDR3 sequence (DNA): TGCGCCAGCAGCTCGACAGGGATGGTGGACACTGAAGCTTTCTTT. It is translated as CASSSTGMVDTEAFF.

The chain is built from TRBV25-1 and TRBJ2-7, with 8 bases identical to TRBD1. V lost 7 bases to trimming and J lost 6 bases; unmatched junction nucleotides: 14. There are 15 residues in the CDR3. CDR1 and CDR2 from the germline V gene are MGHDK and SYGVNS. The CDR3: CASIPSGTGPPEQYF. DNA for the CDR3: TGTGCCAGCATCCCTTCCGGGACAGGACCCCCCGAGCAGTACTTC.

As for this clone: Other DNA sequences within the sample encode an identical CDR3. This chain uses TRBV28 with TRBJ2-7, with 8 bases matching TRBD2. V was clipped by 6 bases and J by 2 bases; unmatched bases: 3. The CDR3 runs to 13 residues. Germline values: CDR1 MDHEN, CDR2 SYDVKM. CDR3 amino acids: CASSPGGAYEQYF. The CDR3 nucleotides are TGTGCCAGCAGCCCCGGGGGGGCCTACGAGCAGTACTTC. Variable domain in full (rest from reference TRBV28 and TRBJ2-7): DVKVTQSSRYLVKRTGEKVFLECVQDMDHENMFWYRQDPGLGLRLIYFSYDVKMKEKGDIPEGYSVSREKKERFSLILESASTNQTSMYLCASSPGGAYEQYFGPGTRLTVT.

The CDR3 loop is CAISESGLAGYEQYF. The CDR3 DNA reads TGTGCCATCAGTGAGTCGGGACTAGCGGGGTACGAGCAGTACTTC. V is TRBV10-3 and J is TRBJ2-7; 13 nucleotides line up with TRBD2. This CDR3 has 15 residues. V shed 0 bases, J shed 4 bases, and the junction held 0 bases outside the gene matches. Germline values: CDR1 ENHRY, CDR2 SYGVKD.

The chain's CDR3 is CASSVTGTIKYEQYF. The CDR3 DNA follows: TGTGCCAGCAGTGTAACCGGGACAATTAAATACGAGCAGTACTTC. The chain carries TRBV28 and TRBJ2-7, with D possibly being TRBD1 (6 bases). This CDR3 has 15 amino acids. Germline values: CDR1 MDHEN, CDR2 SYDVKM. The V end lost 5 bases, the J end lost 4 bases, and 18 bases lay between the germline ends.

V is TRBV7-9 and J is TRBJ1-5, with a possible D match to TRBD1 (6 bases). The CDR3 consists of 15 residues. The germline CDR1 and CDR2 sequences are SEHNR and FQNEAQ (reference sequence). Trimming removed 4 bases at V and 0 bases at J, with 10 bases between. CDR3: CASSSLQGSNQPQHF. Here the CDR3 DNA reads TGTGCCAGCAGCTCCCTACAGGGTAGCAATCAGCCCCAGCATTTT.